This T cell receptor beta chain was captured in a study of T cells in Graves' hyperthyroidism and ophthalmopathy (dated by TCRdb to about 2019). With respect to the entire study: Peripheral blood samples were taken at the time of initial diagnosis, prior to any treatment. In addition, the study compared T-cell repertoires in thyroid tissue and in blood from six Graves' hyperthyroidism patients. The approximately 98 discovery patients were randomly divided into training and test sets at a 7:3 ratio. Prospective prediction of ophthalmopathy was tested in an independent validation cohort consisting of roughly 19 hyperthyroidism patients and approximately 16 patients who later progressed to ophthalmopathy. The paper reports TCR Vbeta CDR3 sequencing of 140 or so peripheral blood samples: under 45 ophthalmopathy, about 75 hyperthyroidism and approximately 17 progressor patients. After sampling, hyperthyroidism patients received methimazole starting at 30 mg daily, and ophthalmopathy patients received high-dose intravenous methylprednisolone. To identify distinguishing TCR V-J signatures, a discovery cohort of 90 to 100 patients was used, comprising roughly 45 with Graves' ophthalmopathy and 57 with stable Graves' hyperthyroidism. The investigation overall reported the following: Sample size was not statistically predetermined, and blinding of investigators to group allocation was not performed. In validation, the model predicted progression to ophthalmopathy a median of roughly six months before onset, with 70% to 71% sensitivity and roughly 73% specificity. Most expanded thyroid clonotypes (frequency above 0.001) were also found in blood, which suggests that blood repertoires may mirror thyroid immune responses. A 13 V-J signature model separated ophthalmopathy from stable hyperthyroidism, with approximately 86% sensitivity and 81.08% specificity in cross-validation and 80%/75% in testing.

The TCR beta CDR3 regions were amplified from RNA transcripts. A first-round RT-PCR of the TCR CDR3 used the HTBI primer set with the Qiagen OneStep RT-PCR kit. Libraries were constructed in a second round of multiplex PCR, after which size selection and purification were carried out. The libraries were sequenced on an Illumina HiSeq2000 using paired-end 100 bp reads. For the original study's pipeline: Raw data were processed with SOAPnuke, discarding reads with adapters, uncalled bases, mean Phred below 15, or no exact constant-primer or identifier match. High-quality paired reads were merged with COPE v1.2.5, and unique nucleotide sequences were defined as clonotypes. Clonotypes were aligned to IMGT TRBV, TRBD and TRBJ reference segments using MiTCR v1.1. The analysis was restricted to V-J combinations with a frequency above 0.0001, which together covered 99% to 99.2% of the repertoires. A TCS score was defined as the ratio between F50 (clonal expansion) and ExV (chaos), using BLOSUM62-based TCRdist between CDR3 peptides within each V-J. Welch's t-statistics and random forest reduced roughly 540 V-J features to 13, which were used in a naive Bayes classifier (R e1071). Starting from the raw public reads, TCRdb applied fastp trimming at Q25, assembled clones with MiXCR and retained in-frame beta chains. Every CDR3 protein is listed once, alongside the most common genes and DNA of its rows. The V and J calls and clone size are TCRdb's, not the authors'. A total of about 560,000 distinct CDR3 sequences appear in this sample, over 15% of them only once. Around 19% of the sample rests with the top ten.

Trimming takes 1 base off V and 8 bases off J; junction bases not matched to a gene: 13. There are 16 amino acids in the CDR3, from cysteine to phenylalanine inclusive. Only the CDR3 region is kept as DNA, spanning 48 bases read in frame from base 1. The germline V gene (reference sequence) yields PRHDT for CDR1 and FYEKMQ for CDR2. Stable Graves' hyperthyroidism was defined as the absence of progression to ophthalmopathy over 18 months of follow-up. Hyperthyroidism patients were aged 18 to 65 years and newly diagnosed, with disease duration of less than 2 months. Exclusion was applied to patients with uncontrolled infections, other autoimmune diseases, pregnancy or lactation. Diagnoses were established on the basis of clinical symptoms, serum thyroxine and TRAb, thyroid ultrasound, and orbital computed tomography. PBMCs were isolated from about 9.2 ml of fresh peripheral blood by Ficoll-Paque density gradient centrifugation. Total RNA was extracted using Trizol reagent, and RNA quality was assessed on an Agilent 2100 Bioanalyzer.

This clonotype was seen many times. Its specific antigen is unknown. No base-level quality is on record; no much larger clone is a single base apart. The specimen sequenced was blood. This clonotype originated in a woman aged 18-29 years with Graves' hyperthyroidism. The chain joins TRBV13 to TRBJ1-2, with 7 bases in between that match TRBD1. The base sequence is TGTGCCAGCAGCTTAGCACTAGACACAGGGGCGAACGGCTACACCTTC. It is translated as CASSLALDTGANGYTF.